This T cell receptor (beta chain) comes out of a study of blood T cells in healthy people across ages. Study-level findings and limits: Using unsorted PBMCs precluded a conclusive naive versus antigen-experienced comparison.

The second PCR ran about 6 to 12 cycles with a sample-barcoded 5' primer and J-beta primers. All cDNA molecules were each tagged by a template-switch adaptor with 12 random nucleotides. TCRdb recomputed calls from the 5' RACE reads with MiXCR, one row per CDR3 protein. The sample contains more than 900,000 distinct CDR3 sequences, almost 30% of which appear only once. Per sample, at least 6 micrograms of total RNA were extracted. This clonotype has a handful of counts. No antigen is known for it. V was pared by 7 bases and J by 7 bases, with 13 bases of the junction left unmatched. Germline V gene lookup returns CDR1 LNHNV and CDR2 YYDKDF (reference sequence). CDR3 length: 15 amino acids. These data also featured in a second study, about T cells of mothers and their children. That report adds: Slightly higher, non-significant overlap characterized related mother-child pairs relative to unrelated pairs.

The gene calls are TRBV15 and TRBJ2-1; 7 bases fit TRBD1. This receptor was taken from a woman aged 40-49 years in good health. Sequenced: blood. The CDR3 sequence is CATNSEGTGENEQFF. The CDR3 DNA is TGTGCCACCAACTCCGAAGGTACAGGGGAGAATGAGCAGTTCTTC.